These T cell receptor beta chains were read from a single sample in a study of T cell responses to AZD1222 COVID-19 vaccine. The protocol was immunoSEQ multiplex PCR, while the TCRdb copy is restricted to in-frame clones and leaves out a portion. The sample records around 69,000 clones, 88% being singletons. The material sequenced was peripheral blood, taken on day 0 of AZD1222 vaccination. These receptor sequences come from an adult in good health. Both conserved end residues are part of each CDR3. D genes are given only for firm matches. The size of a clone is reported for some rows only, either as once, few or many, or as a class for expanded clones.

J gene: TRBJ2-3; clone size: NA; D gene: NA; V gene: TRBV5-4; CDR3 DNA: TGTGCCAGCAGCGCAGCCCAAAACACAGATACGCAGTATTTT; CDR3 protein: CASSAAQNTDTQYF
J gene: TRBJ1-3; clone size: NA; D gene: NA; V gene: TRBV28; CDR3 DNA: TGTGCCAGCATGCTCACAGGGAATGCTCTCTCTGGAAACACCATATATTTT; CDR3 protein: CASMLTGNALSGNTIYF
J gene: TRBJ2-7; clone size: NA; D gene: TRBD2; V gene: TRBV7-2; CDR3 DNA: TGTGCCAGCAGCTTAGGAGGGGGACTAGCGGGTTACGAGCAGTACTTC; CDR3 protein: CASSLGGGLAGYEQYF
J gene: TRBJ1-3; clone size: NA; D gene: NA; V gene: TRBV2; CDR3 DNA: TGTGCCAGCAGTGTACCGGCTGGAAACACCATATATTTT; CDR3 protein: CASSVPAGNTIYF
J gene: TRBJ2-2; clone size: NA; D gene: NA; V gene: TRBV27; CDR3 DNA: TGTGCCAGCAGTTTATCGGGAAACACCGGGGAGCTGTTTTTT; CDR3 protein: CASSLSGNTGELFF
J gene: TRBJ1-2; clone size: NA; D gene: NA; V gene: TRBV28; CDR3 DNA: TGTGCCAGCAGCCGTGTGCTGGCAGGCCCTGGGGATGGCTACACCTTC; CDR3 protein: CASSRVLAGPGDGYTF
J gene: TRBJ1-5; clone size: NA; D gene: NA; V gene: TRBV27; CDR3 DNA: TGTGCCAGCCGTGGGCTCAATCAGCCCCAGCATTTT; CDR3 protein: CASRGLNQPQHF
J gene: TRBJ1-4; clone size: NA; D gene: NA; V gene: TRBV6-5; CDR3 DNA: TGTGCCAGCGAAGGAGGACACAGTCCTGAAAAACTGTTTTTT; CDR3 protein: CASEGGHSPEKLFF
J gene: TRBJ2-2; clone size: once; D gene: NA; V gene: TRBV27; CDR3 DNA: TGTGCCAGCAGTTTATCCCAGGGTAACACCGGGGAGCTGTTTTTT; CDR3 protein: CASSLSQGNTGELFF
J gene: TRBJ2-6; clone size: NA; D gene: TRBD2; V gene: TRBV7-9; CDR3 DNA: TGTGCCAGCAGCTTTCCTAGCGGGAGTTCTGGGGCCAACGTCCTGACTTTC; CDR3 protein: CASSFPSGSSGANVLTF
J gene: TRBJ1-6; clone size: NA; D gene: NA; V gene: TRBV7-9; CDR3 DNA: TGTGCCAGCAGCTTAGTGGTCCAAAATTCACCCCTCCACTTT; CDR3 protein: CASSLVVQNSPLHF
J gene: TRBJ2-7; clone size: NA; D gene: NA; V gene: TRBV7-6; CDR3 DNA: TGTGCCAGCAGCTCCTACGGGTCCTACGAGCAGTACTTC; CDR3 protein: CASSSYGSYEQYF
J gene: TRBJ1-5; clone size: NA; D gene: TRBD1; V gene: TRBV3-1/TRBV3-2; CDR3 DNA: TGTGCCAGCAGCCACACAGGGGACCAGCCCCAGCATTTT; CDR3 protein: CASSHTGDQPQHF
J gene: TRBJ1-2; clone size: NA; D gene: NA; V gene: TRBV11-2; CDR3 DNA: TGTGCCAGCAGCTTCCGGCGATCAGCGGACTATGGCTACACCTTC; CDR3 protein: CASSFRRSADYGYTF